Described below is a single T cell receptor (beta chain) sequence and its context. What antigen it recognizes has not been identified. Per-base qualities were not stored, and no clone one base away is much larger. TCRbeta CDR3 regions were amplified from genomic DNA using the immunoSEQ Assay, a bias-controlled multiplex PCR. In the original analysis: Within the assay, amplification of reference gene primers was used to estimate how many nucleated cells each sample contained. To quantify the absolute abundance of each unique TCRbeta CDR3 rearrangement, sequence reads were collapsed and filtered. For each sample, productive Simpson clonality was calculated as the square root of Simpson's diversity index across productive rearrangements. In its TCRdb copy, this immuneACCESS table keeps in-frame sequences only and misses some clones. Where compared with another copy, unresolved V genes explain less than half of these, and the others have no known cause. D and trimming come from the DNA, and the V and J calls and clone size come from that table. The sample profile shows under 150,000 clones; around nine tenths of them were found once. Clones ranked in the top ten supply approximately 8% of the sample.

The sample originates from a study of blood T cell repertoires in COVID-19 (TCRdb year 2020). The study in broad terms: Collaborator samples came from the United States, Italy and Spain and covered acute and convalescent phases of COVID-19. The repertoires were released in a freely available public database meant as a resource for research on the immune response to SARS-CoV-2. The material from the prospective study consisted of cDNA or gDNA derived from T cells, B-cell-depleted T cells, or PBMCs. Where available, HLA class I and class II types were taken from metadata supplied by the sample provider and were not determined by assay-based typing. A de-identified subject ID, COVID-19 status, age in years and sex were almost always included in the sample metadata. The samples were drawn from two sources: the first 160 participants of the ongoing ImmuneRACE study, and 1,254 subjects contributed by 6 global collaborators. Deeply sampled blood TCRbeta repertoires from subjects exposed to, actively infected with, or recovered from COVID-19 were included in the dataset.

Collaborating institutions collected whole blood in K2EDTA tubes following their own protocols. For TCRbeta analysis, collaborator samples were shipped as frozen whole blood, as isolated PBMCs, or as DNA extracted from either sample type. Points the paper makes about the study in general: How much clinical and demographic metadata was included differed by source and by participant, and the metadata was provided uncurated.

The sequenced material came from peripheral blood. The clonotype originates from a man aged 45-65 years with acute or convalescent COVID-19.

The DNA reads TGTGCCAGTAGTATCGAGGGTAACTATGGCTACACCTTC. It encodes CASSIEGNYGYTF. The chain employs TRBV19 and TRBJ1-2; too little of a D gene remains to name it. Sequences LNHDA (CDR1) and SQIVND (CDR2) are obtained from the germline V gene (reference sequence). From the cysteine through the phenylalanine, the CDR3 covers 13 amino acids. Only CDR3 DNA remains: 39 bases, in frame from the first base. V gives up 3 bases and J gives up 1 base, and the segment between their germline ends measures 6 bases.